This T cell receptor (beta chain) stems from a study of blood T cell repertoires in COVID-19. TCRdb keeps only in-frame clones here, not all; method: immunoSEQ multiplex PCR. The sample includes 260,000 or so clones, roughly 88% of them seen just once. The CDR3 is made up of 15 amino acids. CDR1 is SGHTS, CDR2 YDEGEE, per germline. Trimming removed 4 bases from V and 3 bases from J, with 17 bases in between. The rearrangement uses TRBV5-8 and TRBJ2-7; possible D gene TRBD1, 6 bases. The sample comprised PBMCs or T cells enriched from blood (not recorded which). The clonotype was recovered from a woman in her forties with acute COVID-19. The CDR3 is CASSPLPGVRYEQYF. The CDR3 bases are TGTGCCAGCAGCCCCCTCCCAGGGGTCCGCTACGAGCAGTACTTC. Complete variable domain (other parts from reference TRBV5-8 and TRBJ2-7): EAGVTQSPTHLIKTRGQQATLRCSPISGHTSVYWYQQALGLGLQFLLWYDEGEERNRGNFPPRFSGRQFPNYSSELNVNALELEDSALYLCASSPLPGVRYEQYFGPGTRLTVT.